This T cell receptor beta chain was obtained from a study of blood T cell repertoires in COVID-19. About the research overall: The United States, Italy and Spain supplied acute and convalescent COVID-19 samples. PBMCs, B-cell-depleted T cells, or T cells were the source of the cDNA or gDNA that made up the material.

This CDR3 comprises 13 residues. With 5 bases removed from V and 4 bases from J, the gap between germline ends came to 9 bases. This clone was detected only once. Clones were sequenced by immunoSEQ multiplex PCR, and TCRdb holds only the in-frame ones, with some missing. The table has 170,000 or so clones, 90% seen once. The TCR comes from a man in his fifties or sixties with acute or convalescent COVID-19. The sample taken for sequencing was peripheral blood. This chain links TRBV12-3 or TRBV12-4 with TRBJ2-1; unclear D gene. CDR3 region: CASSLDTYNEQFF. CDR3 nucleotide sequence: TGTGCCAGCAGTCTTGACACGTACAATGAGCAGTTCTTC.